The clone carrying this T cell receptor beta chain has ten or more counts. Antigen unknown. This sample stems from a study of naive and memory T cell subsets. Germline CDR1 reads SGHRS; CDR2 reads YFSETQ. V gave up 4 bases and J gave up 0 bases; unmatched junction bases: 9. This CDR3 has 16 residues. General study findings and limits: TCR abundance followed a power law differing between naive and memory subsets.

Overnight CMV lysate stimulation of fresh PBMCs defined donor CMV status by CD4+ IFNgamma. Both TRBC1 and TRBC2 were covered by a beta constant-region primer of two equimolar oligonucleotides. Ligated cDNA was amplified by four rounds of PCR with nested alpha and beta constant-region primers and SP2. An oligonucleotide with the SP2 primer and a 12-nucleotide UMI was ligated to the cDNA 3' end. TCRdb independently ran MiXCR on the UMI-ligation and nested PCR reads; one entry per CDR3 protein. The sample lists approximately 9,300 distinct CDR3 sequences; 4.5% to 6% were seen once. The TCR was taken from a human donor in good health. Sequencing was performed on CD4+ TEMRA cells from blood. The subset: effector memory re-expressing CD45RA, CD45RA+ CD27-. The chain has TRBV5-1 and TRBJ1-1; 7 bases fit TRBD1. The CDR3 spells CASSRTGDRLNTEAFF. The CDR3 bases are TGCGCCAGCAGCCGAACCGGGGACAGACTGAACACTGAAGCTTTCTTT.